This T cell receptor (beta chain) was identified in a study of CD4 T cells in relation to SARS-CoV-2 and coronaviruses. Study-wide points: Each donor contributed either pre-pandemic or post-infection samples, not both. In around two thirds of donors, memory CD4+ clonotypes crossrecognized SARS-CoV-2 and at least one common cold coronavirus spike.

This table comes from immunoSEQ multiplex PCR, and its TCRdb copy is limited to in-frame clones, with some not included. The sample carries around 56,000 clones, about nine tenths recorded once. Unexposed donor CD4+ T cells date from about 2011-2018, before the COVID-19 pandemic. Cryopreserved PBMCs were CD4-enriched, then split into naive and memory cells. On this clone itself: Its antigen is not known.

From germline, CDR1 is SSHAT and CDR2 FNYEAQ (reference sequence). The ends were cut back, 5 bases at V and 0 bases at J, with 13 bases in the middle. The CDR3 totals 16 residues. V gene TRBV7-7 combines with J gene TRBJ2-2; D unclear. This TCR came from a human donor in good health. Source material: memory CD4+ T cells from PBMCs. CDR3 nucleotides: TGTGCCAGCAGCCGTAACTGGGTATCGAACACCGGGGAGCTGTTTTTT. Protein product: CASSRNWVSNTGELFF. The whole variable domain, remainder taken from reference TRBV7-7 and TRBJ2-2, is GAGVSQSPRYKVTKRGQDVTLRCDPISSHATLYWYQQALGQGPEFLTYFNYEAQPDKSGLPSDRFSAERPEGSISTLTIQRTEQRDSAMYRCASSRNWVSNTGELFFGEGSRLTVL.